This TCR beta chain was sequenced for a study of blood T cell repertoires in COVID-19. Study as a whole: Some COVID-19 samples were acute and others convalescent; all came from the United States, Italy and Spain. The analysed material was cDNA or gDNA that came from T cells, B-cell-depleted T cells, or PBMCs.

The ends were cut back, 6 bases at V and 6 bases at J, with 14 bases in the middle. CDR1 is LNHDA, CDR2 SQIVND, per germline (reference sequence). The CDR3 extends over 13 amino acids. Original data processing: The assay estimated nucleated cells by amplifying reference gene primers. Assay used: immunoSEQ multiplex PCR; TCRdb lists only in-frame clones, some missing. That table is the source of V, J and clone size, and D and trimming were worked out from the DNA. Of under 30,000 clones listed, roughly 87% are singletons. The specimen was peripheral blood. J is TRBJ1-2 and V is TRBV19; D possibly corresponds to TRBD1 (6 bases). The sequence was collected from a man over 45 with active COVID-19. As DNA, the CDR3 is TGTGCCAGTAGGACTCGGACAGATAATGGCTACACCTTC. Amino acids: CASRTRTDNGYTF.